The rows below give T cell receptor beta chains drawn from one sample of a study of blood T cells in healthy people across ages. Using its own MiXCR run on the 5' RACE reads, TCRdb lists one record per CDR3 protein. The sample holds around 1,800,000 distinct CDR3 sequences, roughly two fifths seen once. Sample: blood. All receptors derive from a human donor in good health. Each CDR3 is given with its conserved first and last residue. A D gene is named only where the DNA matches it firmly. Some rows have no size entry. The others give once, few or many, or a class for an expanded clone.

>-|TRBV4-2|TRBJ1-2|13|once
TGTGTCAGCAGCTCTCCCGCGAGCTATGGCTACACCTTC
CVSSSPASYGYTF
>TRBD1|TRBV5-1|TRBJ2-1|18|few
TGCGCCAGCAGCTCCCAGGGACAGACTAAGGGGTCCTACAATGAGCAGTTCTTC
CASSSQGQTKGSYNEQFF
>-|TRBV27|TRBJ1-2|13|few
TGTGCCAGCAGTAAAGCCGAGGGTTATGGCTACACCTTC
CASSKAEGYGYTF
>-|TRBV20-1|TRBJ1-6|15|-
TGCAGTGCTCCAGCGCGTGGGTCGGTGAATTCACCCCTCCACTTT
CSAPARGSVNSPLHF
>-|TRBV2|TRBJ1-6|12|-
TGTGCCAGCAGTGATACCAATTCACCCCTCCACTTT
CASSDTNSPLHF
>TRBD2|TRBV7-2|TRBJ2-3|16|-
TGTGCCAGCAGCTTGGAGGCGGGGGGGGCCGTAGATACGCAGTATTTT
CASSLEAGGAVDTQYF
>-|TRBV9|TRBJ2-1|15|-
TGTGCCAGCAGCCTGCAGGGCGGGGGCCCCCGGGAGCAGTTCTTC
CASSLQGGGPREQFF
>-|TRBV7-8|TRBJ1-1|16|-
TGTGCCAGCAGCCCATTCCGGGGCAAGGGGGGTACTGAAGCTTTCTTT
CASSPFRGKGGTEAFF
>-|TRBV4-2|TRBJ2-1|14|many
TGTGCCAGCAGCCTACGTTTCTCCTACAATGAGCAGTTCTTC
CASSLRFSYNEQFF
>-|TRBV29-1|TRBJ1-2|13|few
TGCAGCGTTGGTGGGATGGGCGTTGGCGGCTACACCTTC
CSVGGMGVGGYTF
>-|TRBV30|TRBJ2-1|14|-
TGTGCCTGGAGCAGATCCGTTCAGGGTAATGAGCAGTTCTTC
CAWSRSVQGNEQFF
>TRBD2|TRBV20-1|TRBJ2-3|14|few
TGCAGTGCTAGTGGACTAGCGGGGTGGGATACGCAGTATTTT
CSASGLAGWDTQYF
>-|TRBV29-1|TRBJ2-7|14|-
TGCAGCGTTGACGTACAGGGTAGTCATGCCGAGCAGTACTTC
CSVDVQGSHAEQYF
>-|TRBV5-1|TRBJ1-1|17|once
TGCGCCAGCAGCTCTCATCCCCCAGGGTTCTCGAACACTGAAGCTTTCTTT
CASSSHPPGFSNTEAFF
>-|TRBV5-1|TRBJ2-1|16|-
TGCGCCAGCAGCTTGGAGGGCAGCAATTCGGTCGATGAGCAGTTCTTC
CASSLEGSNSVDEQFF
>-|TRBV12-3/TRBV12-4|TRBJ2-5|13|many
TGTGCCAGCAGCCCCATAGATGAAGAGACCCAGTACTTC
CASSPIDEETQYF
>TRBD2|TRBV13|TRBJ2-1|16|-
TGTGCCAGCAGCTTACAGCGGGGGGGCCGGATAAATGAGCAGTTCTTC
CASSLQRGGRINEQFF
>-|TRBV7-9|TRBJ2-7|17|few
TGTGCCAGCAGCTTAAGGGACGGCCCCTTAGCGATCTACGAGCAGTACTTC
CASSLRDGPLAIYEQYF
>-|TRBV7-8|TRBJ1-5|14|-
TGTGCCAGCTCTACTACCGGCTGGAATCAGCCCCAGCATTTT
CASSTTGWNQPQHF
>TRBD2|TRBV10-3|TRBJ2-3|15|few
TGTGCCATCAGACCCTCTAGCGGGTACACAGATACGCAGTATTTT
CAIRPSSGYTDTQYF
>-|TRBV28|TRBJ2-6|17|-
TGTGCCAGCAGCCTCCCCGGACAGAGCTCTGGGGCCAACGTCCTGACTTTC
CASSLPGQSSGANVLTF
>TRBD1|TRBV7-2|TRBJ1-1|15|-
TGTGCCAGCAGCCCCTCCCAGGGGGAGAACACTGAAGCTTTCTTT
CASSPSQGENTEAFF
>TRBD1|TRBV14|TRBJ2-7|15|-
TGTGCCGGCAGCCTTTCGAGACAGGGGGCTTACGAGCAGTACTTC
CAGSLSRQGAYEQYF
>TRBD2|TRBV7-2|TRBJ2-1|15|-
TGTGCCAGCAGCTCCCCTTCCGGGGGGGCCAGGGAGCAGTTCTTC
CASSSPSGGAREQFF
>-|TRBV5-1|TRBJ1-5|14|-
TGCGCCAGCAGCTTCGGGGTCGGGGAGCAGCCCCAGCATTTT
CASSFGVGEQPQHF
>-|TRBV12-5|TRBJ1-1|17|few
TGTGCTAGTGCCCATTTGGACCAGGGGTCTCCTGGACCTGAAGCTTTCTTT
CASAHLDQGSPGPEAFF
>-|TRBV4-3|TRBJ1-1|16|-
TGCGCCAGCAGCCAAGATCGGACGGCCCGAAACCCTGAAGCTTTCTTT
CASSQDRTARNPEAFF
>-|TRBV4-3|TRBJ1-2|14|few
TGCGCCAGCAGCCAACAGGGCGGGGCGTATGGCTACACCTTC
CASSQQGGAYGYTF
>-|TRBV7-6|TRBJ2-5|15|-
TGTGCCAGCAGCTCACTCAGGCGGGACTTAGAGACCCAGTACTTC
CASSSLRRDLETQYF
>TRBD2|TRBV14|TRBJ2-1|16|-
TGTGCCAGCAGTCGTCCTAGCGGGGGGCCTATAGATGAGCAGTTCTTC
CASSRPSGGPIDEQFF
>TRBD2|TRBV4-2|TRBJ2-7|14|once
TGTGCCAGCGGCCAAGGACTAGGGAGATACGAGCAGTACTTC
CASGQGLGRYEQYF
>-|TRBV6-2/TRBV6-3|TRBJ2-3|15|few
TGTGCCAGCAGTTATAGCCGCGGTCGCACAGATACGCAGTATTTT
CASSYSRGRTDTQYF
>-|TRBV7-3|TRBJ1-6|16|-
TGTGCCAGCAGCTTAACGGACAGAGGAAGCCATTCACCCCTCCACTTT
CASSLTDRGSHSPLHF
>-|TRBV25-1|TRBJ2-7|18|few
TGTGCCAGCAGTGAACTGTCTGCGGACAGGCGGGGGTCGGGCGAGCAGTACTTC
CASSELSADRRGSGEQYF
>TRBD2|TRBV12-3/TRBV12-4|TRBJ2-7|16|few
TGTGCCAGCAGTCCCCCCGGACTAGCGGGGAGGTACGAGCAGTACTTC
CASSPPGLAGRYEQYF
>-|TRBV4-1|TRBJ1-6|15|few
TGCGCCAGCAGCTCCACAGGGTCTCAAGGTGCACCCCTCCACTTT
CASSSTGSQGAPLHF
>-|TRBV10-3|TRBJ2-1|15|-
TGTGCCATCGGTGAGAGGGCGAGCTCCTACAATGAGCAGTTCTTC
CAIGERASSYNEQFF
>TRBD1|TRBV10-3|TRBJ1-5|16|few
TGTGCCATCAGTGAGACCCGGGACAGGGGCAATCAGCCCCAGCATTTT
CAISETRDRGNQPQHF
>TRBD1|TRBV5-1|TRBJ2-4|18|-
TGCGCCAGCAGCTTGGTGACAGGGGCAGGGGTAGCCAAAAACATTCAGTACTTC
CASSLVTGAGVAKNIQYF
>TRBD1|TRBV7-2|TRBJ1-1|16|-
TGTGCCAGCAGCTTAGGCAGGGGGCCTCCGAACACTGAAGCTTTCTTT
CASSLGRGPPNTEAFF
>-|TRBV11-2|TRBJ1-1|13|-
TGTGCCAGCAGCCCTGACGCGGGGGCTGAAGCTTTCTTT
CASSPDAGAEAFF
>-|TRBV15|TRBJ2-3|14|-
TGTGCCACCAGCAGAGAGAGGGGCACAGATACGCAGTATTTT
CATSRERGTDTQYF
>-|TRBV7-2|TRBJ2-1|13|-
TGTGCCAGCAGTCAGAACCCCTACAATGAGCAGTTCTTC
CASSQNPYNEQFF
>TRBD2|TRBV10-3|TRBJ2-1|16|-
TGTGCCATCAGCGGGGGACTAGCGGGGGGTCTGAATGAGCAGTTCTTC
CAISGGLAGGLNEQFF
>TRBD1|TRBV2|TRBJ1-2|15|few
TGTGCCAGCAGAATACCGGGACAGGCTGTCTATGGCTACACCTTC
CASRIPGQAVYGYTF
>-|TRBV5-1|TRBJ2-3|15|-
TGCGCCAGCAGCCCCGGGAACATTCGGGCAGATACGCAGTATTTT
CASSPGNIRADTQYF
>-|TRBV7-3|TRBJ2-3|13|few
TGTGCCAGCAGCTTGTTCACGGGAGATACGCAGTATTTT
CASSLFTGDTQYF
>-|TRBV7-2|TRBJ2-2|15|few
TGTGCCAGCAGCTTAGGCCTGGTTGGGACCGGGGAGCTGTTTTTT
CASSLGLVGTGELFF
>TRBD2|TRBV7-9|TRBJ2-3|18|-
TGTGCCAGCAGCTCCCCCAGATCCCCCTTAGCGGGAGGAGATACGCAGTATTTT
CASSSPRSPLAGGDTQYF
>TRBD2|TRBV4-1|TRBJ2-7|16|-
TGCGCCAGCAGCCAAGATGTTTTGGGGGGGATCTACGAGCAGTACTTC
CASSQDVLGGIYEQYF
>TRBD2|TRBV12-3/TRBV12-4|TRBJ2-1|12|few
TGTGCCAGCAGCAGCGGGGGGGGCTTACAGTTCTTC
CASSSGGGLQFF
>-|TRBV5-1|TRBJ2-1|14|-
TGCGCCAGCAGCTTGGAAAGTGGGTTTGGCAAACAGTTCTTC
CASSLESGFGKQFF
>-|TRBV27|TRBJ1-2|14|few
TGTGCCAGCATGGACAGAGGGTCTTACTATGGCTACACCTTC
CASMDRGSYYGYTF